The T cell receptor (beta chain) described here comes from a study of blood T cell repertoires in COVID-19. Study background: Sample material is recorded as cDNA or gDNA derived from T cells, B-cell-depleted T cells, or PBMCs.

Methods used by the authors: Estimated nucleated cell counts came from reference gene primer amplification. Sequencing used immunoSEQ multiplex PCR; TCRdb keeps in-frame clones, though not all of them. That table furnishes V, J and clone size, whereas the DNA furnished D and trimming. Of roughly 100,000 clones listed, about 80% are singletons. In germline, CDR1 is MDHEN, CDR2 SYDVKM. The CDR3 is 13 residues long. V lost 2 bases, J lost 2 bases, and 7 bases lay in between. The sequenced sample consisted of peripheral blood. The origin of this receptor is a human donor in a cohort sampled during active or convalescent COVID-19. The chain links TRBV28 to TRBJ2-7, with D perhaps matching TRBD1 (6 bases). CDR3 nucleotides: TGTGCCAGCAGTTTAGACAGGACCTACGAGCAGTACTTC. Translated: CASSLDRTYEQYF.